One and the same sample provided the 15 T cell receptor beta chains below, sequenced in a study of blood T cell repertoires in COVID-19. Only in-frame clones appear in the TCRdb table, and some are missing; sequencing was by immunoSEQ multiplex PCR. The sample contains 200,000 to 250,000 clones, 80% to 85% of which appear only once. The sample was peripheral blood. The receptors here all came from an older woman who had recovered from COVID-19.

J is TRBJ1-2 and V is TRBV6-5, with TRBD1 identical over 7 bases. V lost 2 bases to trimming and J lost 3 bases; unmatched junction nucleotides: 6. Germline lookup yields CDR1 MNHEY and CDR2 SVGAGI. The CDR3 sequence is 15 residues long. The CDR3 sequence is CASSYMSGGYYGYTF. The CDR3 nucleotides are TGTGCCAGCAGTTACATGTCAGGGGGTTACTATGGCTACACCTTC.

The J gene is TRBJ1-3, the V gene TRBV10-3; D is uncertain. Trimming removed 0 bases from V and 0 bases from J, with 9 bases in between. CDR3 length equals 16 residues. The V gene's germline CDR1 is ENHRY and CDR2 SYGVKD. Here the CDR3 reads CAISESSPFSGNTIYF. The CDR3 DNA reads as TGTGCCATCAGTGAGTCGAGCCCTTTCTCTGGAAACACCATATATTTT.

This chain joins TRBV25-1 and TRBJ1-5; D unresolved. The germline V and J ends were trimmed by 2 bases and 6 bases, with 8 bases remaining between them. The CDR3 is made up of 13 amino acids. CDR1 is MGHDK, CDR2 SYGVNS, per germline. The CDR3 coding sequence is TGTGCCAGCAGTGAAGAGGGCCTTCAGCCCCAGCATTTT. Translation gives CASSEEGLQPQHF.

The CDR3 reads CAWIQRRKANTGELFF. The CDR3 DNA sequence: TGTGCCTGGATACAGAGACGGAAAGCGAACACCGGGGAGCTGTTTTTT. The rearrangement uses TRBV30 and TRBJ2-2; no definite D call. With 4 bases removed from V and 0 bases from J, the gap between germline ends came to 15 bases. Per germline, CDR1 GTSNPN and CDR2 SVGIG (reference sequence). The CDR3 is 16 amino acids.

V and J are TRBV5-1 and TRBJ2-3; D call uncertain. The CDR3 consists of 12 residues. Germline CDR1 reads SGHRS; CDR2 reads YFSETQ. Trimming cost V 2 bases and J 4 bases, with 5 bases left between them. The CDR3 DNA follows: TGCGCCAGCAGCTTAGAGTCAGATACGCAGTATTTT. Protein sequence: CASSLESDTQYF.

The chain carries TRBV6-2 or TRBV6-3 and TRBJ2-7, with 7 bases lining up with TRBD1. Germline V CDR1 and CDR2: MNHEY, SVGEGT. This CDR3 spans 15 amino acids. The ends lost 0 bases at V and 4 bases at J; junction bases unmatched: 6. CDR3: CASSYSVGGSYEQYF. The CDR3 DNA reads TGTGCCAGCAGTTACTCGGTAGGGGGCAGTTACGAGCAGTACTTC.

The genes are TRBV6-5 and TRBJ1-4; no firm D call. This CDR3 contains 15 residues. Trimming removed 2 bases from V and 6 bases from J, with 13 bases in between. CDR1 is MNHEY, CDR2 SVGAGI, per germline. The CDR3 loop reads CASSYRGLNDEKLFF. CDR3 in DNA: TGTGCCAGCAGTTACCGAGGTCTAAATGATGAAAAACTGTTTTTT.

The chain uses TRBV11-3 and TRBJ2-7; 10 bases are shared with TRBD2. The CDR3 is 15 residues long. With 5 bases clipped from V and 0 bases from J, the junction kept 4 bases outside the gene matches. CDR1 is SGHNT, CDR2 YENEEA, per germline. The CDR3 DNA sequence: TGTGCCAGCAGCCCTAGCGGGGGCCCCTCCTACGAGCAGTACTTC. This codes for CASSPSGGPSYEQYF.

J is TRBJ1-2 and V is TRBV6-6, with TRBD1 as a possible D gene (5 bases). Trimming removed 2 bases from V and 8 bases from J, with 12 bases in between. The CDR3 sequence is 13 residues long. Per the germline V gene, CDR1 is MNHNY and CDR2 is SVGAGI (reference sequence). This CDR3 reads CASSYDQGSGYTF. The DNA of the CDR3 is TGTGCCAGCAGTTACGATCAGGGTTCGGGCTACACCTTC.

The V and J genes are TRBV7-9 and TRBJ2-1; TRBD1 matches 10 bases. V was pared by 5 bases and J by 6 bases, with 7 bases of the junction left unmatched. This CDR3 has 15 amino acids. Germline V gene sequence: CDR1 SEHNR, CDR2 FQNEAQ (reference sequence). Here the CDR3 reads CASSPRDRGINEQFF. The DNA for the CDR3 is TGTGCCAGCAGCCCCCGGGACAGGGGCATCAATGAGCAGTTCTTC.

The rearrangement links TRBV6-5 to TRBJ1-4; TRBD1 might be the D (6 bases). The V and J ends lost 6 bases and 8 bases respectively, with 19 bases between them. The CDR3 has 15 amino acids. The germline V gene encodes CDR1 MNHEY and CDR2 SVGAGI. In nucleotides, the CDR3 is TGTGCCAGCAGACAGAAGGGCAGGGGTGGCGAAAAACTGTTTTTT. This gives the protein CASRQKGRGGEKLFF.

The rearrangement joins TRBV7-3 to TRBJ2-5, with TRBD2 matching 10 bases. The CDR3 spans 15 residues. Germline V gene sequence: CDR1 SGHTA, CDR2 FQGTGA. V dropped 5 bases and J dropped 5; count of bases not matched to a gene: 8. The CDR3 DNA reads TGTGCCAGCAGCGCAACTAGCGGGGCCCTTGAGACCCAGTACTTC. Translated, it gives CASSATSGALETQYF.

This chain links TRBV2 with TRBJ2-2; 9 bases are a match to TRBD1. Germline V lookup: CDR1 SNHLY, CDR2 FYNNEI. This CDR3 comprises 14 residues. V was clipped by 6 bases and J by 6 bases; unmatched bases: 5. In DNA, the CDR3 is TGTGCCAGCAGACTCGGGACAGGGCCCGGGGAGCTGTTTTTT. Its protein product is CASRLGTGPGELFF.

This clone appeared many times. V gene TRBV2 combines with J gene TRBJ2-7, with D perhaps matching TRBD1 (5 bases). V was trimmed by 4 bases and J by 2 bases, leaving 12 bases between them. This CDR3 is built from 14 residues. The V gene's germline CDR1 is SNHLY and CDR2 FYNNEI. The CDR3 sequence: CASSAGSLAYEQYF. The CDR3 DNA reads TGTGCCAGCAGTGCAGGGTCCCTTGCCTACGAGCAGTACTTC.

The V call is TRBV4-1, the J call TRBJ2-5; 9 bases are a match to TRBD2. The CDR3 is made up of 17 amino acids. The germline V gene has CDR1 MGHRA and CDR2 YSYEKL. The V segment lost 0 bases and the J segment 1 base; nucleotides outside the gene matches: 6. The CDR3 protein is CASSQDRISGGQETQYF. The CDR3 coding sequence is TGCGCCAGCAGCCAAGATCGGATTAGCGGGGGCCAAGAGACCCAGTACTTC.